The 28 T cell receptor beta chains below come from one sample, sequenced in a study of T cell responses to AZD1222 COVID-19 vaccine (dated by TCRdb to the early 2020s). Receptor libraries were prepared by the immunoSEQ multiplex PCR assay. TCRdb stores this immuneACCESS table with in-frame sequences only. Part of the clones is absent; in the studies checked, under half of the shortfall reflects unresolved V genes, and no reason is known for the rest. A total of roughly 150,000 clones appear in this sample, approximately 91% of them only once. The top ten constitute roughly 1.6% of the sample. Reading the label with the study, this specimen's time point is: about 28 days (+/-7) after the second vaccine dose. The source was peripheral blood, collected 28 days after the second AZD1222 dose. The source is an adult who received the AZD1222 COVID-19 vaccine.

Written as DNA, the CDR3 is TGTGCCAGCAGGGGACTAGCGGGAAGGTACGAGCAGTACTTC. The encoded protein is CASRGLAGRYEQYF. The V gene is TRBV27, the J gene TRBJ2-7; TRBD2 matches at 13 bases. The CDR3 is made up of 14 amino acids. Germline CDR1 MNHEY, CDR2 SMNVEV (reference sequence). The V segment lost 6 bases and the J segment 4 bases; nucleotides outside the gene matches: 3.

This clone came up a few times. The chain carries TRBV5-1 and TRBJ1-3; D possibly corresponds to TRBD1 (5 bases). The germline V gene encodes CDR1 SGHRS and CDR2 YFSETQ. CDR3 length: 15 residues. Trimming took off 1 base at V and 2 bases at J, with 10 bases between the two ends. This CDR3 reads CASSLIGEAGNTIYF. Here the CDR3 DNA reads TGCGCCAGCAGCTTGATAGGGGAAGCTGGAAACACCATATATTTT.

CDR3: CASTETGGITEAFF. The CDR3 DNA follows: TGTGCCAGCACCGAGACAGGGGGCATAACTGAAGCTTTCTTT. The chain carries TRBV6-5 and TRBJ1-1; 10 nucleotides align to TRBD1. Germline loops: CDR1 MNHEY, CDR2 SVGAGI. CDR3 length: 14 residues. The V and J ends lost 7 bases and 5 bases, in that order; junction bases with no gene match: 7.

V usage is TRBV7-2 and J usage is TRBJ2-7; tentatively, D is TRBD2 (5 bases). V was clipped by 4 bases and J by 4 bases, with 17 bases between them. Germline lookup yields CDR1 SGHTA and CDR2 FQGNSA. The CDR3 loop spans 15 amino acids. CDR3 DNA: TGTGCCAGCAGCTCATTCAGAGGAGCGGAATACGAGCAGTACTTC. Translation gives CASSSFRGAEYEQYF. Supplemented by reference TRBV7-2 and TRBJ2-7, the full variable domain reads GAGVSQSPSNKVTEKGKDVELRCDPISGHTALYWYRQSLGQGLEFLIYFQGNSAPDKSGLPSDRFSAERTGGSVSTLTIQRTQQEDSAVYLCASSSFRGAEYEQYFGPGTRLTVT.

The chain recombines TRBV30 with TRBJ2-1; the D gene is possibly TRBD2 (5 bases). With 2 bases removed from V and 1 base from J, the gap between germline ends came to 15 bases. CDR3 length: 16 amino acids. CDR1 and CDR2 from the germline V gene are GTSNPN and SVGIG (reference sequence). This chain's CDR3 is CAWSPRLGRSYNEQFF. Here the CDR3 DNA reads TGTGCCTGGAGTCCTCGGCTGGGGAGATCCTACAATGAGCAGTTCTTC. The full variable domain, rest sourced from reference TRBV30 and TRBJ2-1, is SQTIHQWPATLVQPVGSPLSLECTVEGTSNPNLYWYRQAAGRGLQLLFYSVGIGQISSEVPQNLSASRPQDRQFILSSKKLLLSDSGFYLCAWSPRLGRSYNEQFFGPGTRLTVL.

CDR3 residues: CASSVEGAGGPYGYTF. The CDR3 DNA sequence: TGTGCCAGCAGCGTAGAGGGGGCAGGGGGGCCCTATGGCTACACCTTC. The chain joins TRBV9 to TRBJ1-2; 7 bases fit TRBD1. The CDR3 has 16 residues. The V and J ends lost 0 bases and 4 bases, in that order; junction bases with no gene match: 9. Germline V lookup: CDR1 SGDLS, CDR2 YYNGEE.

This chain joins TRBV30 and TRBJ2-7; D is perhaps TRBD1 or TRBD2 (5 bases each). Trimming took 0 bases from V and 5 from J, leaving 17 bases between them. Germline values: CDR1 GTSNPN, CDR2 SVGIG (reference sequence). The CDR3 contains 15 residues. The DNA for the CDR3 is TGTGCCTGGAGTGTAACTTCGCCGGGGACGAACGAGCAGTACTTC. This codes for CAWSVTSPGTNEQYF. Using reference TRBV30 and TRBJ2-7 for the parts outside the CDR3, the full variable domain is SQTIHQWPATLVQPVGSPLSLECTVEGTSNPNLYWYRQAAGRGLQLLFYSVGIGQISSEVPQNLSASRPQDRQFILSSKKLLLSDSGFYLCAWSVTSPGTNEQYFGPGTRLTVT.

The chain uses TRBV6-6 and TRBJ1-3; D gene unclear. Trimming left V 5 bases short and J 1 base short, with 12 bases between. The CDR3 loop spans 15 amino acids. From germline, CDR1 is MNHNY and CDR2 SVGAGI (reference sequence). This chain's CDR3 is CASSPPHGSGNTIYF. In nucleotides, the CDR3 is TGTGCCAGCAGTCCACCCCACGGTTCTGGAAACACCATATATTTT.

The rearrangement links TRBV21-1 to TRBJ2-3; the DNA was not compared with TRBD1, the D call given in the table. TRBV21-1 is flagged as a pseudogene. CDR3 length: 14 residues. The CDR3 sequence: CASSKARGTDTQYF. The DNA of the CDR3 is TGTGCCAGCAGCAAAGCTAGGGGGACAGATACGCAGTATTTT.

This chain joins TRBV21-1 and TRBJ1-3; the tabulated D call, TRBD1, remains unverified against the DNA. TRBV21-1 counts as a pseudogene. The CDR3 runs 18 residues. CDR3 protein: CASSSIPLMPSSGNTIYF. As DNA, the CDR3 is TGTGCCAGCAGCAGTATACCGCTCATGCCCAGCTCTGGAAACACCATATATTTT.

V is TRBV28 and J is TRBJ2-7; no clear D gene. Per the germline V gene, CDR1 is MDHEN and CDR2 is SYDVKM. V was clipped by 4 bases and J by 2 bases, with 18 bases between them. The CDR3 has 16 residues. Written as DNA, the CDR3 is TGTGCCAGCAGTTCCCCCCCCCAGCTGCGAACCTACGAGCAGTACTTC. Protein product: CASSSPPQLRTYEQYF.

The chain couples TRBV6-5 to TRBJ2-1, with D possibly matching TRBD2 (6 bases). The ends were cut back, 6 bases at V and 9 bases at J, with 21 bases in the middle. Germline V gene sequence: CDR1 MNHEY, CDR2 SVGAGI. CDR3 length equals 15 residues. The CDR3 sequence is CASSLRDSKLSEQFF. The CDR3 region has the DNA TGTGCCAGCAGCCTCCGGGACTCCAAGTTGAGTGAGCAGTTCTTC.

This clone rates as medium-sized. The chain carries TRBV20-1 and TRBJ1-5; 7 bases are a match to TRBD1. CDR1 and CDR2 from the germline V gene are DFQATT and SNEGSKA (reference sequence). The V gene end was trimmed by 3 bases and the J gene end by 7 bases; junction bases not matched to a gene: 9. This CDR3 region has 14 residues. CDR3 amino acids: CSASNRGPKQPQHF. CDR3 nucleotides: TGCAGTGCTAGTAACAGGGGACCGAAGCAGCCCCAGCATTTT.

The CDR3 spells CASSLGGNTEAFF. For the CDR3, the DNA is TGTGCCAGCAGCTTAGGGGGGAACACTGAAGCTTTCTTT. The chain links TRBV5-6 to TRBJ1-1, with a tentative D call TRBD1 (6 bases). The germline V and J ends were trimmed by 2 bases and 1 base, with 6 bases remaining between them. The CDR3 sequence is 13 residues long. Germline CDR1 reads SGHDT; CDR2 reads YYEEEE. Based on the CDR3 plus reference TRBV5-6 and TRBJ1-1, the full variable domain is DAGVTQSPTHLIKTRGQQVTLRCSPKSGHDTVSWYQQALGQGPQFIFQYYEEEERQRGNFPDRFSGHQFPNYSSELNVNALLLGDSALYLCASSLGGNTEAFFGQGTRLTVV.

This clone showed up just a few times. The chain is built from TRBV3-1 (or the pseudogene TRBV3-2) and TRBJ2-7; TRBD2 might be the D (6 bases). CDR1 LGHDT and CDR2 YNNKEL come from the germline V gene (reference sequence). This CDR3 is 15 amino acids long. The V end lost 1 base, the J end lost 3 bases, and 13 bases lay between the germline ends. As DNA, the CDR3 is TGTGCCAGCAGCCAAGTCGCGGGAAGTTTCTACGAGCAGTACTTC. Translating it yields CASSQVAGSFYEQYF.

This rearrangement joins TRBV3-1 (or the pseudogene TRBV3-2) to TRBJ1-1, with a weak D call TRBD1 (5 bases). Germline values: CDR1 LGHDT, CDR2 YNNKEL (reference sequence). V lost 3 bases and J lost 6, with 11 bases in between. This CDR3 region has 13 residues. This CDR3 reads CASSQQGFSEAFF. The DNA of the CDR3 is TGTGCCAGCAGCCAGCAGGGTTTCTCTGAAGCTTTCTTT.

The chain joins TRBV7-9 to TRBJ1-2; no definite D call. CDR1 is SEHNR, CDR2 FQNEAQ, per germline (reference sequence). The CDR3 has 13 residues. Trimming took 5 bases from V and 4 from J, leaving 11 bases between them. The CDR3 protein is CASSRLGGYGYTF. The CDR3 nucleotides are TGTGCCAGCAGCCGCCTGGGCGGCTATGGCTACACCTTC.

The chain combines TRBV28 with TRBJ1-1; D possibly corresponds to TRBD1 (5 bases). V gave up 3 bases and J gave up 1 base, with 9 bases separating them. Looked up from germline, CDR1 is MDHEN and CDR2 is SYDVKM. This CDR3 has 14 residues. CDR3 in DNA: TGTGCCAGCAGTTTTGCGGGACGGAACACTGAAGCTTTCTTT. Amino acid sequence: CASSFAGRNTEAFF.

The chain carries TRBV16 and TRBJ2-1; tentative D call: TRBD1 (5 bases). The CDR3 has 17 residues. Germline assignment: CDR1 KGHSY and CDR2 FQNENV. V was shortened by 3 bases and J by 1 base, with 16 bases between the two germline ends. For the CDR3, the DNA is TGTGCCAGCAGCCACCCGACTGACAGTAGATCCTACAATGAGCAGTTCTTC. It is translated as CASSHPTDSRSYNEQFF.

CDR3 sequence: CASRGPLYEQYF. DNA for the CDR3: TGTGCCAGCAGGGGACCACTCTACGAGCAGTACTTC. The chain couples TRBV28 to TRBJ2-7; D may correspond to TRBD1 or TRBD2 (5 bases each). This CDR3 comprises 12 residues. Germline CDR1 reads MDHEN; CDR2 reads SYDVKM. V was clipped by 6 bases and J by 3 bases, with 9 bases between them.

This clone was observed a single time. The chain has TRBV30 and TRBJ1-4, with no clear D. V lost 8 bases and J lost 4, with 17 bases in between. The length of the CDR3 is 14 residues. Germline CDR1 and CDR2: GTSNPN and SVGIG (reference sequence). The CDR3 DNA follows: TGTGCCCTCAGCGTTTGGGGTAGTAATGAAAAACTGTTTTTT. Translating gives CALSVWGSNEKLFF.

Regarding this clone: Compared with germline, one end of the junction differs, possibly owing to a read error. V usage is TRBV7-8 and J usage is TRBJ2-1; D ambiguous. The CDR3 has 11 residues. Germline CDR1 and CDR2: SGHVS and FQNEAQ. CDR3 in DNA: TGTGCCAGTACATCTGGTAGGGCCTTCATCTTC. Encoded protein: CASTSGRAFIF.

This clone was seen a few times. V gene TRBV7-9 combines with J gene TRBJ2-7, with 7 bases fitting TRBD2. The CDR3 has 14 amino acids. V lost 5 bases to trimming and J lost 5 bases; unmatched junction nucleotides: 9. CDR1 and CDR2 (germline): SEHNR, FQNEAQ (reference sequence). The CDR3 coding sequence is TGTGCCAGCAGCGCAAGCGGGGTAAAGGACGAGCAGTACTTC. Protein product: CASSASGVKDEQYF.

The chain recombines TRBV12-3 or TRBV12-4 with TRBJ2-1; D uncertain. Trimming removed 7 bases at V and 6 bases at J, with 7 bases between. The CDR3 length is 11 residues. The CDR3 reads CASTNGNEQFF. In DNA form, the CDR3 reads TGTGCCAGCACCAACGGCAATGAGCAGTTCTTC.

This chain links TRBV19 with TRBJ1-5; 10 bases are shared with TRBD1. The length of the CDR3 is 15 residues. Germline-derived CDR1 and CDR2 are LNHDA and SQIVND (reference sequence). After removal of 7 bases from V and 6 bases from J, the junction contained 9 bases not matched to a gene. As DNA, the CDR3 is TGTGCCAGTACCGCCGGGACAGGGGATTTTCAGCCCCAGCATTTT. Protein sequence: CASTAGTGDFQPQHF.

The genes are TRBV5-4 and TRBJ1-6; TRBD1 agrees at 8 bases. The CDR3 is made up of 16 amino acids. V dropped 4 bases and J dropped 0; count of bases not matched to a gene: 3. Germline CDR1 reads SGHNT; CDR2 reads YYREEE (reference sequence). The CDR3 reads CASSVQGVSYNSPLHF. The CDR3 DNA reads TGTGCCAGCAGCGTACAGGGGGTCTCCTATAATTCACCCCTCCACTTT.

The J gene is TRBJ2-2, the V gene TRBV12-5, with D unclear. V lost 1 base and J lost 12, with 12 bases in between. Germline CDR1 reads LGHNT; CDR2 reads FRNRAP. This CDR3 is 13 amino acids long. CDR3: CASGLEISRKLFF. CDR3 DNA sequence: TGTGCTAGTGGTTTGGAGATAAGCCGGAAGCTGTTTTTT.

V usage is TRBV3-1 (or the pseudogene TRBV3-2) and J usage is TRBJ1-1, with D uncertain. Trimming removed 1 base at V and 7 bases at J, with 13 bases between. The CDR3 is 14 residues long. Germline V CDR1 and CDR2: LGHDT, YNNKEL (reference sequence). The CDR3 DNA is TGTGCCAGCAGCCAAGTTACCCGGGGTCTTGAAGCTTTCTTT. Translated: CASSQVTRGLEAFF.